This paragraph reports one T cell receptor (beta chain). The data belong to a study of identifying expanded T cells in peripheral blood. Libraries were prepared by immunoSEQ multiplex PCR; TCRdb keeps only in-frame clonotypes and omits some of them. The table includes about 91,000 clones, about 91% detected once. The CDR3 is made up of 12 amino acids. The germline gives CDR1 SNHLY, CDR2 FYNNEI. Trimming took off 11 bases at V and 2 bases at J, with 12 bases between the two ends. The chain has TRBV2 and TRBJ2-5; perhaps TRBD2 as D (6 bases). This receptor was taken from a person aged 18 to 70 in good health. The sample consisted of blood. CDR3 protein: CAGGMTQETQYF. CDR3 nucleotides: TGTGCCGGGGGGATGACTCAAGAGACCCAGTACTTC. Combining the CDR3 with reference TRBV2 and TRBJ2-5 gives the whole variable domain EPEVTQTPSHQVTQMGQEVILRCVPISNHLYFYWYRQILGQKVEFLVSFYNNEISEKSEIFDDQFSVERPDGSNFTLKIRSTKLEDSAMYFCAGGMTQETQYFGPGTRLLVL.